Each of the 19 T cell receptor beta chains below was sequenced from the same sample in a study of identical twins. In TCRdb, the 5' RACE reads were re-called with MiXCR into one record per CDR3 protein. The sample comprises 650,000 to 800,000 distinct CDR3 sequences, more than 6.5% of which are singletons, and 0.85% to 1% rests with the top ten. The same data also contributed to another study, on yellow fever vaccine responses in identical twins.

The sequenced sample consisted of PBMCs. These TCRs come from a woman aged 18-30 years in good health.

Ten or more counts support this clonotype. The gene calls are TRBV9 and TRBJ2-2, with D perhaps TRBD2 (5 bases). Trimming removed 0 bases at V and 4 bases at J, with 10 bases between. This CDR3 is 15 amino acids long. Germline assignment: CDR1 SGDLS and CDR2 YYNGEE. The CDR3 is CASSVEGLPTGELFF. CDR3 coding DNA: TGTGCCAGCAGCGTAGAAGGACTGCCCACCGGGGAGCTGTTTTTT.

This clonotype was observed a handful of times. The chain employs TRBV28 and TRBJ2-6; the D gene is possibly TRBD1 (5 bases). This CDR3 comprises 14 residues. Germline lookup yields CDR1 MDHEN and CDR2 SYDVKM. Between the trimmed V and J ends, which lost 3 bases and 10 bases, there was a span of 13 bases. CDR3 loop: CASSFVDKMNVLTF. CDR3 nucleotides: TGTGCCAGCAGTTTTGTGGACAAAATGAACGTCCTGACTTTC. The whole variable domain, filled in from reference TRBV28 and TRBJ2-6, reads DVKVTQSSRYLVKRTGEKVFLECVQDMDHENMFWYRQDPGLGLRLIYFSYDVKMKEKGDIPEGYSVSREKKERFSLILESASTNQTSMYLCASSFVDKMNVLTFGAGSRLTVL.

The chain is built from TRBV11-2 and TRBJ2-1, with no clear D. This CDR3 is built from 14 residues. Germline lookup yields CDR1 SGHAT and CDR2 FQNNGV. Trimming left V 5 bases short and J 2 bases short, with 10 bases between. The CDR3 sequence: CASSPDVTYNEQFF. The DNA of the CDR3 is TGTGCCAGCAGCCCCGATGTCACCTACAATGAGCAGTTCTTC.

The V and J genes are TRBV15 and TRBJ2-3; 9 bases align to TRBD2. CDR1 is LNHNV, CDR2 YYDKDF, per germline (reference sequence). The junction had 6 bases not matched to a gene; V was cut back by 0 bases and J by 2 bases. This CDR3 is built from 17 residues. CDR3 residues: CATSRDMGGGVTDTQYF. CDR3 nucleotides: TGTGCCACCAGCAGAGATATGGGCGGGGGGGTCACAGATACGCAGTATTTT.

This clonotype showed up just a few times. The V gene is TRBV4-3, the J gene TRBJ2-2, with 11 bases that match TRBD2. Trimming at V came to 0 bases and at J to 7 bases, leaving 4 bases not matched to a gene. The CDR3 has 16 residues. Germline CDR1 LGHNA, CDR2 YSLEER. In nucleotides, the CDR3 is TGCGCCAGCAGCCAAGATCTAGCGGGAGGTAACGGGGAGCTGTTTTTT. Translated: CASSQDLAGGNGELFF.

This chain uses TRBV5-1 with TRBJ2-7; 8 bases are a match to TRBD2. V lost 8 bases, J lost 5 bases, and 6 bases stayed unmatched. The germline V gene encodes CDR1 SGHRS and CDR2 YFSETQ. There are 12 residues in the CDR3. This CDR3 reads CASGGSGDEQYF. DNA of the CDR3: TGCGCCAGTGGAGGTAGCGGGGACGAGCAGTACTTC.

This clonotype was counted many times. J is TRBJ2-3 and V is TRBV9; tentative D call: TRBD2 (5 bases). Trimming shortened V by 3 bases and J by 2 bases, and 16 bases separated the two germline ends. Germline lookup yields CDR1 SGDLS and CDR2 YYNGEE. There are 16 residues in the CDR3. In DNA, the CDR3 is TGTGCCAGCAGCGCTACGTCGCGGGCCTTCACAGATACGCAGTATTTT. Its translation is CASSATSRAFTDTQYF.

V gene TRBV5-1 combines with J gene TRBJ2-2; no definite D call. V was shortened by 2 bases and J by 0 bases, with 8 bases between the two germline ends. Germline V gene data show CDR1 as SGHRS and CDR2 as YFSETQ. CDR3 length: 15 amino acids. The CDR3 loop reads CASSLPGPNTGELFF. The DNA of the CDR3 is TGCGCCAGCAGCTTACCCGGGCCGAACACCGGGGAGCTGTTTTTT.

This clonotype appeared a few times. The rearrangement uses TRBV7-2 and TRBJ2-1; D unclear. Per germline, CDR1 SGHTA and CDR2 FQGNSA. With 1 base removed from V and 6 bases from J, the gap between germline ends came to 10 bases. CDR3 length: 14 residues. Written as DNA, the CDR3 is TGTGCCAGCAGCTTAGGTCGGATTGGCAATGAGCAGTTCTTC. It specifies CASSLGRIGNEQFF.

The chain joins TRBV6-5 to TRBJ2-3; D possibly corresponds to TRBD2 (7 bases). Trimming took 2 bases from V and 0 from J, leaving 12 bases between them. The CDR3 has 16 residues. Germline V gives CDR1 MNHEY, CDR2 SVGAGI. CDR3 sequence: CASSYRGGASTDTQYF. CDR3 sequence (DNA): TGTGCCAGCAGTTACAGGGGGGGGGCTAGCACAGATACGCAGTATTTT.

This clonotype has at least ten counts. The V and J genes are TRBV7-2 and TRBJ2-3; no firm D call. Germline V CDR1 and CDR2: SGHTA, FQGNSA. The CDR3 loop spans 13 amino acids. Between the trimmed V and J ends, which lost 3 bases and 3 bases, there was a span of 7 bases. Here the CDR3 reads CASSFLGTDTQYF. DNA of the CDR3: TGTGCCAGCAGCTTCCTTGGGACAGATACGCAGTATTTT. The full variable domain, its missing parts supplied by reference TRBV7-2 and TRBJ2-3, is GAGVSQSPSNKVTEKGKDVELRCDPISGHTALYWYRQSLGQGLEFLIYFQGNSAPDKSGLPSDRFSAERTGGSVSTLTIQRTQQEDSAVYLCASSFLGTDTQYFGPGTRLTVL.

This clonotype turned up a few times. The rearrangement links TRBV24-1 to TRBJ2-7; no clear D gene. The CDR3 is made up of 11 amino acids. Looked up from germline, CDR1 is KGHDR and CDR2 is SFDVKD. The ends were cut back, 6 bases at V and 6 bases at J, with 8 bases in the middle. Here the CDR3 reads CATSRWGEQYF. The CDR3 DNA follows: TGTGCCACCAGTCGATGGGGCGAGCAGTACTTC.

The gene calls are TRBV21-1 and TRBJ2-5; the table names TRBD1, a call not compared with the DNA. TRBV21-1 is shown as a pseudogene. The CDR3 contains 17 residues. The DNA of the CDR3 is TGTGCCAGCAGCCCCGTACGCGACAGAAAAAAAGGGGAGACCCAGTACTTC. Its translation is CASSPVRDRKKGETQYF.

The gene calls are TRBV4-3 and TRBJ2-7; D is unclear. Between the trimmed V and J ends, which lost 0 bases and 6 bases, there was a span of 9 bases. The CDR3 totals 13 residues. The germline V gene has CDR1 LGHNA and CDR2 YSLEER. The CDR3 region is CASSQDRLLEQYF. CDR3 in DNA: TGCGCCAGCAGCCAAGATCGGCTCCTCGAGCAGTACTTC.

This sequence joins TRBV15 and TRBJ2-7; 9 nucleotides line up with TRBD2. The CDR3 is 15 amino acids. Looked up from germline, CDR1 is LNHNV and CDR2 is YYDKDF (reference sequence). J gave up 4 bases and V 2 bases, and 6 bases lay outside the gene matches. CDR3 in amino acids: CATSRNRGGAYEQYF. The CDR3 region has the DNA TGTGCCACCAGCAGAAATCGCGGGGGGGCGTACGAGCAGTACTTC.

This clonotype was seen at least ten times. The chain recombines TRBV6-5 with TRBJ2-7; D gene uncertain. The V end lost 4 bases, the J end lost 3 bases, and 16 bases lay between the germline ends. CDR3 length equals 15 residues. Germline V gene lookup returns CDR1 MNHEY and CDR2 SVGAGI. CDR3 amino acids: CASSSLRVSFYEQYF. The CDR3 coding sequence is TGTGCCAGCAGTTCGCTCCGGGTCTCCTTCTACGAGCAGTACTTC.

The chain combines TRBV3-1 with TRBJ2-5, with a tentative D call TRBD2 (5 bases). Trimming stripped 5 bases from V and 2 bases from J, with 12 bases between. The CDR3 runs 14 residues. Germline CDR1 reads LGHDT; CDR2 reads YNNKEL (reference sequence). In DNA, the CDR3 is TGTGCCAGCAGCTTACTAGGTCGACAAGAGACCCAGTACTTC. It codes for CASSLLGRQETQYF.

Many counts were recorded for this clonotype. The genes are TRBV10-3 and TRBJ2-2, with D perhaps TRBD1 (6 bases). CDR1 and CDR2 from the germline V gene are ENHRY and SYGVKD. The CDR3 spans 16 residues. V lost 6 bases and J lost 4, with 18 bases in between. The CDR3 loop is CAIRTRTEVGTGELFF. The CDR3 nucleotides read TGTGCCATCAGGACGAGGACAGAGGTGGGCACCGGGGAGCTGTTTTTT.

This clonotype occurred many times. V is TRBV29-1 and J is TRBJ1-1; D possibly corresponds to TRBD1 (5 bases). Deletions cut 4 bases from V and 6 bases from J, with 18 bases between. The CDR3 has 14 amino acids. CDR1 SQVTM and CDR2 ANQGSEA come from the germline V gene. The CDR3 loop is CSVGITGPTPEAFF. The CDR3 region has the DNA TGCAGCGTTGGAATTACAGGACCCACACCTGAAGCTTTCTTT.